The rows below give T cell receptor beta chains drawn from one sample of a study of blood T cell repertoires in COVID-19. Clones were read by immunoSEQ multiplex PCR, and TCRdb kept only the in-frame ones, dropping some. Of 80,000 to 100,000 clones in the sample, around 75% were seen once. The material sequenced was peripheral blood. These receptors were taken from a man between 65 and 85 years old with acute or convalescent COVID-19. Each CDR3 is given with its conserved first and last residue. The D gene is left open where the match is weak. Rows give clone size only sometimes, using once, few, many, or a class for an expanded clone.

>TRBD2|-|TRBJ2-5|TRBV5-6
TGTGCCAGCAGCTTACTAGCGGGAGGGCGAGAGACCCAGTACTTC
CASSLLAGGRETQYF
>TRBD1|-|TRBJ1-2|TRBV28
TGTGCCACGAACAGGGGGCCCTATGGCTACACCTTC
CATNRGPYGYTF
>-|-|TRBJ2-7|TRBV19
TGTGCCAGTAGTATGGGGCCGGCCTCCTACGAGCAGTACTTC
CASSMGPASYEQYF
>-|once|TRBJ2-6|TRBV29-1
TGCAGCGTTGCAGGGGCTGGGGCCAACGTCCTGACTTTC
CSVAGAGANVLTF
>-|-|TRBJ2-1|TRBV19
TGTGCCAGTAGGAATGGGACGGGACGGGGTAGGGGGAGCGGGATTGAGCAGTTCTTC
CASRNGTGRGRGSGIEQFF
>TRBD1|-|TRBJ1-5|TRBV27
TGTGCCAGCAGCGTAGACAGGGATAGCAATCAGCCCCAGCATTTT
CASSVDRDSNQPQHF
>-|-|TRBJ2-2|TRBV6-5
TGTGCCAGCAGTTACGCCCTTCCGAGGACCGGGGAGCTGTTTTTT
CASSYALPRTGELFF
>TRBD2|once|TRBJ2-7|TRBV6-2/TRBV6-3
TGTGCCAGCAGTTACTCGCGGGTTACTAGCGGGAGTCCCCTTTCCTACGAGCAGTACTTC
CASSYSRVTSGSPLSYEQYF
>-|-|TRBJ2-2|TRBV21-1
TGTGCCAGCAGCAACCGCGGGTCCGGGGAGCTGTTTTTT
CASSNRGSGELFF
>TRBD1|-|TRBJ1-2|TRBV13
TGTGCCAGCAGACAGGGGGGAAACTATGGCTACACCTTC
CASRQGGNYGYTF
>TRBD1|-|TRBJ1-5|TRBV15
TGTGCCACCAGCAGAGCAACAGGGGTATATCAGCCCCAGCATTTT
CATSRATGVYQPQHF
>TRBD2|once|TRBJ2-1|TRBV6-4
TGTGCCAGCAGTGAATTAGCGGGAGACTACAATGAGCAGTTCTTC
CASSELAGDYNEQFF
>TRBD1|-|TRBJ2-2|TRBV7-2
TGTGCCAGCAGCTTCTACAGGGGGCTGGGCGGGGAGCTGTTTTTT
CASSFYRGLGGELFF
>-|-|TRBJ2-7|TRBV10-3
TGTGCCATCAGTGAGTTACTCGGCGAGCAGTACTTC
CAISELLGEQYF
>TRBD2|-|TRBJ2-2|TRBV19
TGTGCCAGTAGTATTGAGCGGGGGGCCCCTGCCGGGGAGCTGTTTTTT
CASSIERGAPAGELFF
>-|-|TRBJ2-1|TRBV7-9
TGTGCCACCGAGGAGCAGTTCTTC
CATEEQFF
>TRBD2|-|TRBJ2-5|TRBV9
TGTGCCAGCAGCCCCGGGACTAGCGGAGGATGGCAGACCCAGTACTTC
CASSPGTSGGWQTQYF
>-|-|TRBJ2-3|TRBV27
TGTGCCAGCAGTTTAAGCTTAGCAACAGATACGCAGTATTTT
CASSLSLATDTQYF
>-|once|TRBJ2-7|TRBV30
TGTGCCTGGAGTCCGACCCGCGGGACAGTATACGAGCAGTACTTC
CAWSPTRGTVYEQYF
>-|-|TRBJ2-5|TRBV6-2/TRBV6-3
TGTGCCAGCAGCCCGAGCGATGAGACCCAGTACTTC
CASSPSDETQYF
>TRBD1|-|TRBJ2-3|TRBV18
TGTGCCAGCTCACTGGGGCGAAAAGGGACAGGGGCTGATACGCAGTATTTT
CASSLGRKGTGADTQYF
>-|-|TRBJ1-5|TRBV6-5
TGTGCCAGCAGTTACGGACAGTACAATCAGCCCCAGCATTTT
CASSYGQYNQPQHF